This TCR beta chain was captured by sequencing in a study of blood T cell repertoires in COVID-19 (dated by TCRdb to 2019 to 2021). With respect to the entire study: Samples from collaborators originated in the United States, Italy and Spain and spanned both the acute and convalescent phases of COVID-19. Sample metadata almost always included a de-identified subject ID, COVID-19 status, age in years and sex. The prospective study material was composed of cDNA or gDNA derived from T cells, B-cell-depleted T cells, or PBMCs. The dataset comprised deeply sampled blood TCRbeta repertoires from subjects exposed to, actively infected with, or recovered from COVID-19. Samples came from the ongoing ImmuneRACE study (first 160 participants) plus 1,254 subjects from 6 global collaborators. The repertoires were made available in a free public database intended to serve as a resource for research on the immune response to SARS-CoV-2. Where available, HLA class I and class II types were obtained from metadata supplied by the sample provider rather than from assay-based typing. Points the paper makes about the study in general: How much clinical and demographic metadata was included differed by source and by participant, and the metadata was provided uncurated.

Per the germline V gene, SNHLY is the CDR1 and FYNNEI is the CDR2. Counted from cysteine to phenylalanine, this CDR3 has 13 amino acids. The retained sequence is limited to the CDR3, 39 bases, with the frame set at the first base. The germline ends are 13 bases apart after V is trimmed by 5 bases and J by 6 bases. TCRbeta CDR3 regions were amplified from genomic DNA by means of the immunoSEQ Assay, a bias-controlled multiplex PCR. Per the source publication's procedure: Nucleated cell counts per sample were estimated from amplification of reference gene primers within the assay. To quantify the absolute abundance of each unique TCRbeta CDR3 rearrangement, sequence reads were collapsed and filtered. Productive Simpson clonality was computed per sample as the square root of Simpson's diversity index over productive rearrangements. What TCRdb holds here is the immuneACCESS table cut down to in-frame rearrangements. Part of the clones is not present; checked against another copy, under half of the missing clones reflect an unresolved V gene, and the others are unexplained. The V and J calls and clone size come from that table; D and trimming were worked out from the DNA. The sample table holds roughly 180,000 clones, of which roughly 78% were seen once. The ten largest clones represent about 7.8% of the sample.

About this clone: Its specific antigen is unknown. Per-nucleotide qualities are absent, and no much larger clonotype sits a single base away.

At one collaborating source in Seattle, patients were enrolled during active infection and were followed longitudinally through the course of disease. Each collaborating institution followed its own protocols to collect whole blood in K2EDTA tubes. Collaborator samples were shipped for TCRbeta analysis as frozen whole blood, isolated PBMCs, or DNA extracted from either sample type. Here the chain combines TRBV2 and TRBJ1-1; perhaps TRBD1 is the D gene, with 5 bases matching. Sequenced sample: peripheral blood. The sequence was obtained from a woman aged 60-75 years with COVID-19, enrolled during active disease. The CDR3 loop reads CASSFPGGAEAFF. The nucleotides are TGTGCCAGCAGTTTCCCAGGAGGGGCTGAAGCTTTCTTT. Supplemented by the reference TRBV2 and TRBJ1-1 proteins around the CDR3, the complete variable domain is EPEVTQTPSHQVTQMGQEVILRCVPISNHLYFYWYRQILGQKVEFLVSFYNNEISEKSEIFDDQFSVERPDGSNFTLKIRSTKLEDSAMYFCASSFPGGAEAFFGQGTRLTVV.